The 21 T cell receptor beta chains reported below all come from one sample, sequenced in a study of blood T cell repertoires in COVID-19 (TCRdb year 2020). Library creation used the immunoSEQ multiplex PCR assay. The clones in this table, taken by TCRdb from immuneACCESS, are in-frame only. Not every clone is retained; where verified, under half of the shortfall comes from an unresolved V gene, and the cause of the rest is unknown. Counted in this sample were about 440,000 clones; 90% of them appeared once. The ten largest clones take up about 0.57% of the sample. Sequenced sample: PBMCs or T cells enriched from blood (not recorded which). These receptors originate from a man between 18 and 35 years old who had recovered from COVID-19.

The chain joins TRBV6-5 to TRBJ1-5, with D perhaps matching TRBD1 (6 bases). The length of the CDR3 is 15 residues. V lost 8 bases and J 5 bases, leaving 19 bases between the germline ends. Germline V CDR1 and CDR2: MNHEY, SVGAGI. The CDR3 region is CASGSRAKGDQPQHF. The DNA of the CDR3 is TGTGCCAGCGGGAGCCGGGCTAAGGGGGATCAGCCCCAGCATTTT.

The chain links TRBV6-5 to TRBJ1-6; D is possibly TRBD1 (5 bases). Germline CDR1 reads MNHEY; CDR2 reads SVGAGI. V lost 5 bases to trimming and J lost 0 bases, with 5 bases between them. This CDR3 contains 14 residues. CDR3 sequence: CASSQGSYNSPLHF. The CDR3 DNA reads as TGTGCCAGCAGTCAGGGCTCCTATAATTCACCCCTCCACTTT.

The rearrangement joins TRBV30 to TRBJ2-3; TRBD2 matches at 15 bases. This CDR3 spans 16 amino acids. Looked up from germline, CDR1 is GTSNPN and CDR2 is SVGIG (reference sequence). The ends lost 3 bases at V and 6 bases at J; junction bases unmatched: 7. The CDR3 protein is CAWSPGLAGGADTQYF. In DNA form, the CDR3 reads TGTGCCTGGAGCCCGGGACTAGCGGGAGGAGCTGATACGCAGTATTTT.

The genes are TRBV24-1 and TRBJ1-1, with D perhaps matching TRBD1 (5 bases). CDR3 size: 10 residues. Per the germline V gene, CDR1 is KGHDR and CDR2 is SFDVKD. Between the trimmed V and J ends, which lost 10 bases and 11 bases, there was a span of 13 bases. The CDR3 here is CATGTFGAFF. In DNA, the CDR3 is TGTGCCACGGGGACTTTTGGGGCTTTCTTT.

CDR3 DNA sequence: TGTGCCAGTACCTCCCTGGGCGGGAGAATGAATGAGCAGTTCTTC. This gives the protein CASTSLGGRMNEQFF. This chain uses TRBV19 with TRBJ2-1; 7 nucleotides match TRBD2. Germline V gene data show CDR1 as LNHDA and CDR2 as SQIVND (reference sequence). V lost 7 bases and J lost 7; bases outside the gene matches: 13. The CDR3 covers 15 residues.

DNA of the CDR3: TGTGCCAGCAGAGCAACAGGGGGCACCGGGGAGCTGTTTTTT. This codes for CASRATGGTGELFF. This chain uses TRBV7-8 with TRBJ2-2, with 8 bases that match TRBD1. This CDR3 has 14 amino acids. J was trimmed by 4 bases and V by 6 bases; bases with no gene match: 4. Germline CDR1 reads SGHVS; CDR2 reads FQNEAQ. Drawing the rest from reference TRBV7-8 and TRBJ2-2, the complete variable domain is GAGVSQSPRYKVAKRGQDVALRCDPISGHVSLFWYQQALGQGPEFLTYFQNEAQLDKSGLPSDRFFAERPEGSVSTLKIQRTQQEDSAVYLCASRATGGTGELFFGEGSRLTVL.

A few counts support this clone. The chain recombines TRBV12-3 or TRBV12-4 with TRBJ2-7; D might be TRBD1 (5 bases). V was cut by 3 bases and J by 4 bases, with 7 bases left in between. This CDR3 contains 12 residues. The CDR3 region has the DNA TGTGCCAGCAGTTTTAAGGGGTACGAGCAGTACTTC. It encodes CASSFKGYEQYF.

The V and J genes are TRBV9 and TRBJ1-2; the D is unclear. The germline V gene encodes CDR1 SGDLS and CDR2 YYNGEE. V lost 3 bases and J lost 8, with 20 bases in between. The CDR3 sequence is 15 residues long. CDR3 loop: CASSDLSTAVGGYTF. In DNA form, the CDR3 reads TGTGCCAGCAGCGACCTATCGACCGCTGTGGGCGGCTACACCTTC.

The chain is built from TRBV19 and TRBJ2-1; TRBD2 agrees at 14 bases. Germline CDR1 is LNHDA and CDR2 is SQIVND (reference sequence). Unmatched junction bases numbered 10, after V lost 8 bases and J lost 10 bases. The CDR3 runs 15 residues. CDR3: CASLRLAGGGVEQFF. Written as DNA, the CDR3 is TGTGCCAGTCTACGACTAGCGGGAGGGGGGGTCGAGCAGTTCTTC.

This chain joins TRBV7-2 and TRBJ2-7; no firm D call. Trimming left V 2 bases short and J 6 bases short, with 8 bases between. There are 12 residues in the CDR3. CDR1 and CDR2 from the germline V gene are SGHTA and FQGNSA. CDR3 amino acids: CASSLMAREQYF. CDR3 in DNA: TGTGCCAGCAGCTTAATGGCCCGCGAGCAGTACTTC.

The CDR3 reads CASSLLGTSGTSSYEQYF. The CDR3 nucleotides read TGCGCCAGCAGCTTGTTAGGGACTAGCGGGACGAGCTCCTACGAGCAGTACTTC. V is TRBV5-1 and J is TRBJ2-7; 13 positions match TRBD2. CDR1 and CDR2 from the germline V gene are SGHRS and YFSETQ. With 1 base clipped from V and 0 bases from J, the junction kept 7 bases outside the gene matches. The CDR3 has 18 residues.

This chain connects TRBV29-1 to TRBJ1-1, with D maybe TRBD1 (6 bases). The germline V gene has CDR1 SQVTM and CDR2 ANQGSEA. V was trimmed by 8 bases and J by 1 base, leaving 20 bases between them. The CDR3 spans 15 residues. CDR3 in amino acids: CSTSRGGRANTEAFF. CDR3 DNA: TGCAGCACTTCTAGGGGGGGGCGAGCGAACACTGAAGCTTTCTTT.

The rearrangement uses TRBV12-3 or TRBV12-4 and TRBJ1-4; D remains ambiguous. Deletions cut 3 bases from V and 5 bases from J, with 7 bases between. The CDR3 totals 13 residues. As DNA, the CDR3 is TGTGCCAGCAGTTTCGCGAGCAATGAAAAACTGTTTTTT. It yields the protein CASSFASNEKLFF.

The chain carries TRBV9 and TRBJ2-5, with TRBD2 matching 13 bases. The junction had 3 bases not matched to a gene; V was cut back by 3 bases and J by 7 bases. Germline V gene data show CDR1 as SGDLS and CDR2 as YYNGEE. The CDR3 covers 14 residues. The CDR3 coding sequence is TGTGCCAGCAGCGCCCGGACTAGCGGGGGGACCCAGTACTTC. Amino acid sequence: CASSARTSGGTQYF.

This chain uses TRBV6-5 with TRBJ2-7; TRBD1 matches 10 bases. Germline values: CDR1 MNHEY, CDR2 SVGAGI. The CDR3 has 13 residues. With V trimmed by 6 bases and J by 3 bases, 2 bases remained unmatched. The CDR3 region has the DNA TGTGCCAGCAGAAGGACAGGGGGCTACGAGCAGTACTTC. Translation: CASRRTGGYEQYF.

This clone was detected a few times. The chain carries TRBV2 and TRBJ1-1, with D maybe TRBD1 (5 bases). The CDR3 is 15 amino acids. The V end lost 2 bases, the J end lost 4 bases, and 14 bases lay between the germline ends. Germline CDR1 and CDR2: SNHLY and FYNNEI. CDR3: CASSEKGRVGTEAFF. The CDR3 DNA reads TGTGCCAGCAGTGAAAAGGGCAGGGTGGGCACTGAAGCTTTCTTT. The full variable domain, rest sourced from reference TRBV2 and TRBJ1-1, is EPEVTQTPSHQVTQMGQEVILRCVPISNHLYFYWYRQILGQKVEFLVSFYNNEISEKSEIFDDQFSVERPDGSNFTLKIRSTKLEDSAMYFCASSEKGRVGTEAFFGQGTRLTVV.

The chain joins TRBV12-5 to TRBJ2-2; TRBD1 might be the D (6 bases). Per the germline V gene, CDR1 is LGHNT and CDR2 is FRNRAP. The V end was cut by 3 bases, the J end by 4 bases, with 12 bases between. This CDR3 comprises 15 residues. CDR3: CASGLRVRGTGELFF. The DNA for the CDR3 is TGTGCTAGTGGTTTAAGAGTCAGGGGCACCGGGGAGCTGTTTTTT.

The CDR3: CASSLRSTSPSRGLGKTQYF. The CDR3 DNA is TGTGCCAGCAGTTTACGCAGCACCAGCCCCAGCAGGGGCCTGGGAAAGACCCAGTACTTC. J is TRBJ2-5 and V is TRBV28, with D tentatively TRBD1 (6 bases). Per the germline V gene, CDR1 is MDHEN and CDR2 is SYDVKM. The CDR3 consists of 20 residues. V lost 2 bases, J lost 6 bases, and 31 bases lay in between.

This chain connects TRBV18 to TRBJ1-2; tentatively, D is TRBD1 (5 bases). CDR3 length equals 15 residues. Germline V lookup: CDR1 KGHSH, CDR2 LQKENI. The germline V and J ends were trimmed by 5 bases and 7 bases, with 20 bases remaining between them. CDR3 DNA sequence: TGTGCCAGCTCAGGACAAGGGATGGGCGCTGGTGGCTACACCTTC. Translated, it gives CASSGQGMGAGGYTF.

This clone was counted between two and nine times. The chain employs TRBV27 and TRBJ1-1, with a possible D match to TRBD1 (6 bases). V lost 8 bases and J lost 3, with 16 bases in between. The germline gives CDR1 MNHEY, CDR2 SMNVEV (reference sequence). This CDR3 is 14 amino acids long. CDR3 region: CASSKGGKDTEAFF. The CDR3 bases are TGTGCCAGCTCGAAGGGGGGGAAAGACACTGAAGCTTTCTTT.

The genes are TRBV21-1 and TRBJ1-5. TRBV21-1 is annotated as a pseudogene. This CDR3 is 17 amino acids long. DNA for the CDR3: TGTGCCAGCAGCAAAGAACGCGCGACCGGGAGCAATCAGCCCCAGCATTTT. Its protein is CASSKERATGSNQPQHF.